This T cell receptor (beta chain) was documented in a study of blood T cell repertoires in COVID-19. Study information: Researchers got acute and convalescent COVID-19 samples from the United States, Italy and Spain. From T cells, B-cell-depleted T cells, or PBMCs came the material, which was cDNA or gDNA.

Per the original data handling: It was from reference gene primer amplification that nucleated cell counts were estimated. Assay used: immunoSEQ multiplex PCR; TCRdb lists only in-frame clones, some missing. The V and J calls and clone size were taken over from that table, and D and trimming were inferred from the DNA. The sample lists approximately 75,000 clones, 80% to 95% occurring once. The CDR3 spans 14 residues. Germline V CDR1 and CDR2: WSHSY, SAAADI. V lost 6 bases, J lost 8 bases, and 7 bases stayed unmatched. The genes are TRBV10-2 and TRBJ1-6; 7 nucleotides agree with TRBD1. Sequenced: peripheral blood. The sequence derives from a human donor in a cohort sampled during active COVID-19. CDR3 in amino acids: CASRSTGRYSPLHF. The CDR3 region has the DNA TGCGCCAGCAGGTCGACAGGGCGGTATTCACCCCTCCACTTT.